The 4 T cell receptor beta chains presented below share a single source sample, sequenced in a study of shared clonotypes between healthy human individuals. Method: immunoSEQ multiplex PCR; TCRdb's copy keeps in-frame clones and lacks some. Of roughly 1,500,000 clones listed, about 98% are singletons. Sequenced input: naive CD4+ T cells sorted from blood. Subset: CD45RA+ positively selected. These receptors were collected from a man aged 25 to 45 in good health.

V is TRBV28 and J is TRBJ2-7; TRBD2 matches at 7 bases. V shed 3 bases and J 5 bases; nucleotides not matched to a gene: 7. CDR3 length equals 14 residues. Germline loops: CDR1 MDHEN, CDR2 SYDVKM. The chain's CDR3 is CASSFGREFDEQYF. In nucleotides, the CDR3 is TGTGCCAGCAGTTTTGGGCGGGAGTTCGACGAGCAGTACTTC.

The chain joins TRBV9 to TRBJ2-7; TRBD1 matches 10 bases. CDR3 size: 22 residues. Trimming removed 0 bases from V and 7 bases from J; junction bases left unmatched: 28. The germline V gene has CDR1 SGDLS and CDR2 YYNGEE. CDR3 loop: CASSVGVVRQGAKGAPGLEQYF. CDR3 coding DNA: TGTGCCAGCAGCGTAGGGGTAGTCCGACAGGGGGCGAAGGGGGCGCCCGGGTTGGAGCAGTACTTC. The variable domain in full, completed from reference TRBV9 and TRBJ2-7, reads DSGVTQTPKHLITATGQRVTLRCSPRSGDLSVYWYQQSLDQGLQFLIQYYNGEERAKGNILERFSAQQFPDLHSELNLSSLELGDSALYFCASSVGVVRQGAKGAPGLEQYFGPGTRLTVT.

A single count supports this clone. The chain joins TRBV5-1 to TRBJ1-2; no firm D call. The CDR3 is made up of 16 amino acids. The germline V gene encodes CDR1 SGHRS and CDR2 YFSETQ. V lost 0 bases to trimming and J lost 1 base, with 13 bases between them. This CDR3 is CASSLEILGGNYGYTF. The CDR3 nucleotides are TGCGCCAGCAGCTTGGAAATCTTGGGAGGTAACTATGGCTACACCTTC.

The gene calls are TRBV27 and TRBJ2-3; D might be TRBD1 (5 bases). The CDR3 sequence is 16 residues long. Germline loops: CDR1 MNHEY, CDR2 SMNVEV (reference sequence). V shed 6 bases and J shed 1 base, with 17 bases lying between them. Here the CDR3 reads CASSQTPGHGTDTQYF. The CDR3 nucleotides are TGTGCCAGCAGCCAAACGCCCGGACATGGCACAGATACGCAGTATTTT.